This TCR beta chain was found in a study of OX40 agonist ivuxolimab in advanced cancers. Study summary: One patient with hepatocellular carcinoma and two with cutaneous melanoma, three in all, had partial responses.

This clone was observed a handful of times. Its cognate antigen is unknown. This CDR3 region has 16 residues. Germline V gives CDR1 LNHDA, CDR2 SQIVND (reference sequence). With 3 bases removed from V and 0 bases from J, the gap between germline ends came to 12 bases. Repertoires were generated with immunoSEQ multiplex PCR, while TCRdb's copy carries only in-frame clones and drops some. The data show 50,000 to 60,000 clones, roughly nine tenths seen once. Study-level points and caveats: Nonresponders, in some cases, also had low normalized T-cell clonal expansion.

The sampling schedule covered blood at baseline, cycle 4 day 1, and cycle 7 day 1. Specimen: CD4+ or CD8+ T cells sorted from blood, collected in a trial of the OX40 agonist ivuxolimab. The receptor's source is an adult with an advanced solid tumor such as melanoma, head and neck, liver or kidney cancer. The gene calls are TRBV19 and TRBJ1-3, with a weak D call TRBD1 (6 bases). The CDR3 coding sequence is TGTGCCAGTAGTATGAATACAGGGTACTCTGGAAACACCATATATTTT. This sequence encodes CASSMNTGYSGNTIYF.